This T cell receptor (beta chain) was identified in a study of T cell responses to AZD1222 COVID-19 vaccine. The overall study: Second doses were pooled across both intervals (about 4 or about 12 weeks). General study points: Baseline antibody screening turned up just six or seven seropositive AZD1222 recipients. Clonal diversity may have been underestimated in mostly white British donors.

Concerning this clone itself: No antigen is known for it.

Libraries were prepared by immunoSEQ multiplex PCR; TCRdb keeps only in-frame clonotypes and omits some of them. The sample yields roughly 150,000 clones, 91% seen once. Looked up from germline, CDR1 is MNHEY and CDR2 is SVGAGI. After removal of 4 bases from V and 2 bases from J, the junction contained 7 bases not matched to a gene. CDR3 size: 15 residues. The chain links TRBV6-5 to TRBJ2-7; the match to TRBD2 covers 8 bases. The sample consisted of peripheral blood, taken on day 0 of AZD1222 vaccination. The sequence was obtained from an adult in good health. The CDR3 spells CASSSSWTSPYEQYF. The CDR3 DNA reads TGTGCCAGCAGTTCTTCCTGGACTAGCCCCTACGAGCAGTACTTC.